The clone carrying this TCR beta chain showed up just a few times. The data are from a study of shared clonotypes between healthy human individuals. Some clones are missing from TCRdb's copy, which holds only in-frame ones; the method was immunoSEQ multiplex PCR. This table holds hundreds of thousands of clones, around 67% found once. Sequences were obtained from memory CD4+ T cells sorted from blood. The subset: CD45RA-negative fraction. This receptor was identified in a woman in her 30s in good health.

CDR3 amino acids: CASSLSWSIDTQYF. In nucleotides, the CDR3 is TGTGCCAGCAGTTTATCCTGGTCAATTGATACGCAGTATTTT. The gene calls are TRBV27 and TRBJ2-3; the D is unclear. The CDR3 spans 14 residues. Germline lookup yields CDR1 MNHEY and CDR2 SMNVEV (reference sequence). Trimming took 0 bases from V and 6 from J, leaving 10 bases between them.